The sequence of this TCR beta chain was determined in a study of blood T cells in healthy people across ages. Across the study: Using template switching, researchers captured about one barcoded beta molecule for each two T cells. Study results and caveats: Roughly linearly, TCR beta diversity per million T cells fell as age increased. Whereas aged donors had fewer naive CD4+ cells, long-lived donors had more of them and higher diversity.

This clonotype turned up a few times. Its antigen is not identified. Germline V gives CDR1 SGHTA, CDR2 FQGTGA. The CDR3 extends over 18 amino acids. V was cut by 5 bases and J by 6 bases, with 25 bases left in between. Combining a sample-barcoded 5' primer with a J-beta primer mix, a second PCR ran for 7 to 11 cycles. Each cDNA molecule carried a tag from a template-switch adaptor that contained 12 random nucleotides. TCRdb reprocessed the 5' RACE reads with MiXCR, giving one entry per CDR3 protein. The sample includes 750,000 to 950,000 distinct CDR3 sequences, about 26% of them seen just once. This sample also appeared in a second study, on T cells of mothers and their children.

Sequenced input: blood. This sequence joins TRBV7-3 and TRBJ2-2, with D perhaps matching TRBD1 or TRBD2 (5 bases each). The clonotype originates from a boy younger than 18 in good health. The CDR3 DNA is TGTGCCAGCAGCCCATCCGGGACCTCCAGTCGTCAGGCCGGGGAGCTGTTTTTT. This gives the protein CASSPSGTSSRQAGELFF.